Listed here is a single TCR beta chain. Its antigen is still unknown. Given a much more abundant clone one base away, this may be a read error. The entry originates in a study of glioma-infiltrating T cells. Amplification of TCR alpha and beta CDR3 regions from RNA used iRepertoire nested multiplex PCR. One-step reverse transcription and amplification started from around 100-400 ng of tissue mRNA or PBMC total RNA. TCRdb fed the multiplex PCR reads into MiXCR, producing one record per CDR3 protein. The repertoire consists of 170,000 or so distinct CDR3 sequences, with more than 35% occurring once and the leading ten covering 5.2%. Trimming shortened V by 8 bases and J by 4 bases, and 13 bases separated the two germline ends. The CDR3 loop spans 13 amino acids. CDR1 is MDHEN, CDR2 SYDVKM, per germline. Notes on the study in general: Tissue and blood shared very few CDR3 sequences. Above-expected tissue-blood divergence occurred in all gliomas, most in low-grade ones.

This receptor was obtained from a human donor with low-grade glioma or glioblastoma, undergoing nonglioma brain surgery, or in good health (not recorded which). The gene calls are TRBV28 and TRBJ2-3; D unresolved. The sequenced sample was glioma tissue, nonneoplastic brain tissue, or PBMCs (not recorded which). CDR3 in DNA: TGTGCCAGCTTAGGGAAGCCCGCAGATACGCAGTATTTT. It codes for CASLGKPADTQYF.